The next 7 T cell receptor beta chains were all read from a single sample in a study of shared T cell receptors in the human thymus. This table comes from immunoSEQ multiplex PCR, and its TCRdb copy is limited to in-frame clones, with some not included. The table lists hundreds of thousands of clones, over 75% of them singletons. The same data also contributed to another study, on human thymus T cells.

Specimen: thymocytes. These receptors were obtained from a boy in the first two years of life with a congenital heart defect.

V and J are TRBV25-1 and TRBJ2-3; tentative D call: TRBD2 (7 bases). V dropped 7 bases and J dropped 4 bases, with 18 bases sitting between them. This CDR3 region has 15 residues. The germline V gene has CDR1 MGHDK and CDR2 SYGVNS. As DNA, the CDR3 is TGTGCCAGCACCTCAGGAGAGGGGGGGGCAGATACGCAGTATTTT. Protein sequence: CASTSGEGGADTQYF.

The chain carries TRBV4-3 and TRBJ2-1, with 9 bases that match TRBD2. Germline V gives CDR1 LGHNA, CDR2 YSLEER. Germline trimming cut 3 bases from V and 0 bases from J; bases unmatched to any gene: 15. This CDR3 region has 20 residues. The CDR3 region has the DNA TGCGCCAGCAGCCAGGGTCCTGGCGGGAGGGGTCCGGGCTCCTACAATGAGCAGTTCTTC. Its protein product is CASSQGPGGRGPGSYNEQFF.

The V and J genes are TRBV6-6 and TRBJ2-1; 8 bases agree with TRBD2. CDR3 length equals 16 residues. CDR1 is MNHNY, CDR2 SVGAGI, per germline (reference sequence). The junction had 17 bases not matched to a gene; V was cut back by 4 bases and J by 12 bases. The CDR3 reads CASSSKAGGGSGWQFF. CDR3 nucleotide sequence: TGTGCCAGCAGTTCTAAGGCGGGAGGTGGTTCCGGCTGGCAGTTCTTC.

J is TRBJ2-1 and V is TRBV27, with TRBD2 matching 12 bases. Germline V gene lookup returns CDR1 MNHEY and CDR2 SMNVEV (reference sequence). The CDR3 is 16 residues long. The V segment lost 6 bases and the J segment 9 bases; nucleotides outside the gene matches: 12. The CDR3 protein is CASRPSLAGGVGEQFF. The DNA for the CDR3 is TGTGCCAGCAGACCCTCGCTAGCGGGAGGGGTAGGTGAGCAGTTCTTC.

The V gene is TRBV9, the J gene TRBJ2-1; 11 bases agree with TRBD2. Germline loops: CDR1 SGDLS, CDR2 YYNGEE. This CDR3 spans 16 amino acids. J lost 7 bases, V lost 6 bases, and 12 bases had no gene match. The CDR3 nucleotides read TGTGCCAGCACTTCCTCACTAGCGGGGGATTGGAATGAGCAGTTCTTC. Translating gives CASTSSLAGDWNEQFF.

This chain joins TRBV15 and TRBJ2-7; TRBD1 might be the D (5 bases). Germline V lookup: CDR1 LNHNV, CDR2 YYDKDF (reference sequence). The germline V and J ends were trimmed by 1 base and 6 bases, with 19 bases remaining between them. The CDR3 length is 16 residues. Written as DNA, the CDR3 is TGTGCCACCAGCAGAGTTGGGGAAGGGGAAGAAGGCGAGCAGTACTTC. This codes for CATSRVGEGEEGEQYF.

This sequence joins TRBV27 and TRBJ2-3, with a tentative D call TRBD2 (6 bases). CDR1 and CDR2 from the germline V gene are MNHEY and SMNVEV (reference sequence). There are 17 residues in the CDR3. Trimming took 5 bases from V and 0 from J, leaving 18 bases between them. In nucleotides, the CDR3 is TGTGCCAGCAGTCCCCCACGGAGGGCCTCTAGCACAGATACGCAGTATTTT. Its translation is CASSPPRRASSTDTQYF.